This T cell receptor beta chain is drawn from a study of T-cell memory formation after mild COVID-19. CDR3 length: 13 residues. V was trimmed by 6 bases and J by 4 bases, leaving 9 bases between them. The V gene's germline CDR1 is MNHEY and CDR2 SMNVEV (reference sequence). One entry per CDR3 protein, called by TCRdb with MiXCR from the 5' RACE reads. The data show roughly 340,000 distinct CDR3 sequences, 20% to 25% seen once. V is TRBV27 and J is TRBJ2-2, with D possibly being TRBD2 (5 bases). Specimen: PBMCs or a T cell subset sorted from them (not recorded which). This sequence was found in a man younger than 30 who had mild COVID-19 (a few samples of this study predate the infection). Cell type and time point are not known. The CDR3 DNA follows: TGTGCCAGCAGCCCTGCGGGCACCGGGGAGCTGTTTTTT. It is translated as CASSPAGTGELFF.